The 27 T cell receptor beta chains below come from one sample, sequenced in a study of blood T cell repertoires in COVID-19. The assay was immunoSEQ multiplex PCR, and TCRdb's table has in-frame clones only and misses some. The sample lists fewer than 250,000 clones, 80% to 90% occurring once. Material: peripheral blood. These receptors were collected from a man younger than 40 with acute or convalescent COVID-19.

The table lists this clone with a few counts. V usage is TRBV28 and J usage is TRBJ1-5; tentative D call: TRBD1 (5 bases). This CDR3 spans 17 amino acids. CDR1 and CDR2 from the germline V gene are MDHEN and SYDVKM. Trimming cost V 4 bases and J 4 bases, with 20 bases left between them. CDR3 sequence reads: CASSSSAGGGTNQPQHF. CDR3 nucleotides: TGTGCCAGCAGTTCCTCAGCCGGCGGGGGGACGAATCAGCCCCAGCATTTT.

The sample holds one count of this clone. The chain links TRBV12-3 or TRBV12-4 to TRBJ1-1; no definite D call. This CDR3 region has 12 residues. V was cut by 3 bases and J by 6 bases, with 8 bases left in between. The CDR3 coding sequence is TGTGCCAGCAGTTTCGGGGTCTCTGAAGCTTTCTTT. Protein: CASSFGVSEAFF.

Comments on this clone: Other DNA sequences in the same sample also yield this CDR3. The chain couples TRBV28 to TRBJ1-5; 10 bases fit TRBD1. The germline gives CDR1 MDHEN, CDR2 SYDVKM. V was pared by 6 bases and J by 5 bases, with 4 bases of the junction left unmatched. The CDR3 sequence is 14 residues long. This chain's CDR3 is CASRWTGGDQPQHF. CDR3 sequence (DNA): TGTGCCAGCAGATGGACAGGGGGAGATCAGCCCCAGCATTTT. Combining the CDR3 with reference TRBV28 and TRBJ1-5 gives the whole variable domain DVKVTQSSRYLVKRTGEKVFLECVQDMDHENMFWYRQDPGLGLRLIYFSYDVKMKEKGDIPEGYSVSREKKERFSLILESASTNQTSMYLCASRWTGGDQPQHFGDGTRLSIL.

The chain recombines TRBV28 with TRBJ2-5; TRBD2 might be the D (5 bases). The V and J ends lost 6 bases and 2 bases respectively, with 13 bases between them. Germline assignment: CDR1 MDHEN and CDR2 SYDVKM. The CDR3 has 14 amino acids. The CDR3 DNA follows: TGTGCCAGCAGCGACCCGGACTTACAAGAGACCCAGTACTTC. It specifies CASSDPDLQETQYF. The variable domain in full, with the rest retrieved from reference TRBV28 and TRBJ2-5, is DVKVTQSSRYLVKRTGEKVFLECVQDMDHENMFWYRQDPGLGLRLIYFSYDVKMKEKGDIPEGYSVSREKKERFSLILESASTNQTSMYLCASSDPDLQETQYFGPGTRLLVL.

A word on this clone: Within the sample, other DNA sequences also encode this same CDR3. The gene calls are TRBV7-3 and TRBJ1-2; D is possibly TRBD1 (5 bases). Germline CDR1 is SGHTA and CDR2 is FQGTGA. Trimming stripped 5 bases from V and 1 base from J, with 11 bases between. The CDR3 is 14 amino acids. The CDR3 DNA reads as TGTGCCAGCAGCCCGGGGGGGAGTAACTATGGCTACACCTTC. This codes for CASSPGGSNYGYTF.

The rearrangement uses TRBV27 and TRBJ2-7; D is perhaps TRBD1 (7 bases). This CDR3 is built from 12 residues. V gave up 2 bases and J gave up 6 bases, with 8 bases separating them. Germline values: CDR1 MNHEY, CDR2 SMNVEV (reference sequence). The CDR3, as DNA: TGTGCCAGCAGTTTACAGGGGGGCGAGCAGTACTTC. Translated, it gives CASSLQGGEQYF.

CDR3 in amino acids: CASSELLVTGELFF. The CDR3 coding sequence is TGTGCCAGCTCCGAACTCTTAGTCACCGGGGAGCTGTTTTTT. The V and J genes are TRBV18 and TRBJ2-2; D unclear. CDR3 length: 14 amino acids. V lost 6 bases, J lost 4 bases, and 12 bases lay in between. From germline, CDR1 is KGHSH and CDR2 LQKENI.

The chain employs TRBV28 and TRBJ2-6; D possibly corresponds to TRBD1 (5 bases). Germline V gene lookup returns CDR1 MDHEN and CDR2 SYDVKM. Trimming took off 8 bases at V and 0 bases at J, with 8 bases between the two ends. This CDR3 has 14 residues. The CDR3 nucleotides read TGTGCCAGCCGCCAGGGCTCTGGGGCCAACGTCCTGACTTTC. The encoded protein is CASRQGSGANVLTF.

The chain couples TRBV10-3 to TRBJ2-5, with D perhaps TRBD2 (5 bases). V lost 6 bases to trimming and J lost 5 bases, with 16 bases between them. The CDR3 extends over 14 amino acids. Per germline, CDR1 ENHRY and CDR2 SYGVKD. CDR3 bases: TGTGCCATCAGCCTGAGCGCCTCGGGGGAGACCCAGTACTTC. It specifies CAISLSASGETQYF.

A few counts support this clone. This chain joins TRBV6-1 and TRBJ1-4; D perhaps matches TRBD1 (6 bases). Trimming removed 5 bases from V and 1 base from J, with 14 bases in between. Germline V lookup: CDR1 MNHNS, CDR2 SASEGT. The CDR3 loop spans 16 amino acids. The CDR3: CASSQGGVGTNEKLFF. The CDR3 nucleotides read TGTGCCAGCAGTCAAGGGGGGGTGGGAACTAATGAAAAACTGTTTTTT.

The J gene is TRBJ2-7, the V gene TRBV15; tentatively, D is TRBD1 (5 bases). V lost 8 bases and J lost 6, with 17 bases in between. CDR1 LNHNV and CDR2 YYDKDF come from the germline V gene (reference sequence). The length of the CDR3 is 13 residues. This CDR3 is CATGNPGPSEQYF. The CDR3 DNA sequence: TGTGCCACCGGGAATCCAGGGCCCTCCGAGCAGTACTTC.

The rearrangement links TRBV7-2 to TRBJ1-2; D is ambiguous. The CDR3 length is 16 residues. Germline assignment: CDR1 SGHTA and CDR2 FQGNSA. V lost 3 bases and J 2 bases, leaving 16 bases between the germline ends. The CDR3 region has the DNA TGTGCCAGCAGCTTGGCCGGCCGGGATAAAAACTATGGCTACACCTTC. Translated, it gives CASSLAGRDKNYGYTF.

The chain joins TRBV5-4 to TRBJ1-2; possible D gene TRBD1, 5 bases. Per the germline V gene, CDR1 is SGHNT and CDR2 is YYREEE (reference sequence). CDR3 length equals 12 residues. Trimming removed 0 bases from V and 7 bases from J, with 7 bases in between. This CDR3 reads CASSLGGGGYTF. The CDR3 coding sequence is TGTGCCAGCAGCTTGGGGGGCGGTGGCTACACCTTC.

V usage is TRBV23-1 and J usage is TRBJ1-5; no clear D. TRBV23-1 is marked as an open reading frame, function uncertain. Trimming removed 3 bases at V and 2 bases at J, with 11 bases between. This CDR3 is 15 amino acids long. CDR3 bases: TGCGCCAGCAGTCATGTTGGCAGCGGCAATCAGCCCCAGCATTTT. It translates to CASSHVGSGNQPQHF.

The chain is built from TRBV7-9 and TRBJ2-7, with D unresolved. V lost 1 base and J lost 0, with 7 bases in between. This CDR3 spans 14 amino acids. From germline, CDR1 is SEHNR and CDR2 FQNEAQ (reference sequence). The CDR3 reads CASSLGASSYEQYF. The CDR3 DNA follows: TGTGCCAGCAGCTTAGGGGCAAGCTCCTACGAGCAGTACTTC. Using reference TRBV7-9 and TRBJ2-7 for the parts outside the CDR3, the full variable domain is DTGVSQNPRHKITKRGQNVTFRCDPISEHNRLYWYRQTLGQGPEFLTYFQNEAQLEKSRLLSDRFSAERPKGSFSTLEIQRTEQGDSAMYLCASSLGASSYEQYFGPGTRLTVT.

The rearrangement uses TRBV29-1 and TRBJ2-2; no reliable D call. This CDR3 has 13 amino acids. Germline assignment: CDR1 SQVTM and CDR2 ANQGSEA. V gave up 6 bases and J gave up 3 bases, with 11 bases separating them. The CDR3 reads CSVSDMDTGELFF. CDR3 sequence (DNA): TGCAGCGTCTCCGACATGGACACCGGGGAGCTGTTTTTT.

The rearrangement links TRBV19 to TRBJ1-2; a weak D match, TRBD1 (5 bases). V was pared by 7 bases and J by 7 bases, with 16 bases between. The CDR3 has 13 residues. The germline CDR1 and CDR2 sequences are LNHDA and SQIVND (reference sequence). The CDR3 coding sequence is TGTGCCAGTAACGCTGGAGGGGCGGGTGGCTACACCTTC. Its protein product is CASNAGGAGGYTF.

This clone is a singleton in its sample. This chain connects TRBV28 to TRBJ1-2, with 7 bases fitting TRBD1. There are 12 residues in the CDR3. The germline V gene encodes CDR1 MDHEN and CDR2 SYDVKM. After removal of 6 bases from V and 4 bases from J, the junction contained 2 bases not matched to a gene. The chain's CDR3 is CASSTGVYGYTF. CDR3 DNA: TGTGCCAGCAGCACAGGGGTCTATGGCTACACCTTC.

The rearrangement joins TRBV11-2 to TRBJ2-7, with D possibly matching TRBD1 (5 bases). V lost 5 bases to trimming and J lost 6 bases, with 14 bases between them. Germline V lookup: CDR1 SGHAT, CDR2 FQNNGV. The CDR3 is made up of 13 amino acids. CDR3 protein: CASSKTETGEQYF. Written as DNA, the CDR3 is TGTGCCAGCAGCAAAACAGAAACAGGCGAGCAGTACTTC.

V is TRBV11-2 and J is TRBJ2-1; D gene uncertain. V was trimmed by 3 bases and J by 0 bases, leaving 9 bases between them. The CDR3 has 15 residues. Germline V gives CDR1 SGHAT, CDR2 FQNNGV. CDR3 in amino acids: CASSFGGTSYNEQFF. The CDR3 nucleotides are TGTGCCAGCAGCTTCGGCGGAACCTCCTACAATGAGCAGTTCTTC. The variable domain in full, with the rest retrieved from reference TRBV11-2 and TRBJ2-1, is EAGVAQSPRYKIIEKRQSVAFWCNPISGHATLYWYQQILGQGPKLLIQFQNNGVVDDSQLPKDRFSAERLKGVDSTLKIQPAKLEDSAVYLCASSFGGTSYNEQFFGPGTRLTVL.

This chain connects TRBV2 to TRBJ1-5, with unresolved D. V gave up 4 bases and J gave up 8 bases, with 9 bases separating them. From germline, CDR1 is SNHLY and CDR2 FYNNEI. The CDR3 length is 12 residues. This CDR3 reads CASSADGEPQHF. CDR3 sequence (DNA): TGTGCCAGCAGTGCAGACGGGGAGCCCCAGCATTTT.

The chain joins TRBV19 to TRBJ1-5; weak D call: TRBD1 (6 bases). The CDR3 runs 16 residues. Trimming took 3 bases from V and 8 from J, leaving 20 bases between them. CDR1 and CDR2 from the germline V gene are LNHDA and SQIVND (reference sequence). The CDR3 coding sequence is TGTGCCAGTAGTATTACTGGGGGCGGGGGAGGTAAGCCCCAGCATTTT. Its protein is CASSITGGGGGKPQHF. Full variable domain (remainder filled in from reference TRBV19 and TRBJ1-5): DGGITQSPKYLFRKEGQNVTLSCEQNLNHDAMYWYRQDPGQGLRLIYYSQIVNDFQKGDIAEGYSVSREKKESFPLTVTSAQKNPTAFYLCASSITGGGGGKPQHFGDGTRLSIL.

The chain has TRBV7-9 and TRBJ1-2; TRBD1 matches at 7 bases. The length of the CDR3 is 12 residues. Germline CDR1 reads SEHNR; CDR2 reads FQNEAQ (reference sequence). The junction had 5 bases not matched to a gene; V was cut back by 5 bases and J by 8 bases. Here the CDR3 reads CASSQGTAGYTF. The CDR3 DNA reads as TGTGCCAGCAGCCAGGGGACAGCCGGCTACACCTTC.

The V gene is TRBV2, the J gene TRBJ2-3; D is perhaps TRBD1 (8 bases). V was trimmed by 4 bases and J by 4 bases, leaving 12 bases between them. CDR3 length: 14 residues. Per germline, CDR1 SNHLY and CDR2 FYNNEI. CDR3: CASSGQGRADTQYF. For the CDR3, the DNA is TGTGCCAGCAGTGGACAGGGGAGGGCAGATACGCAGTATTTT.

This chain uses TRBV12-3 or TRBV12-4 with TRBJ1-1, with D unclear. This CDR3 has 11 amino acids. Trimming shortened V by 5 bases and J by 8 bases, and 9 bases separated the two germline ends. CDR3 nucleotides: TGTGCCAGCAGTCGAAGCCGGGAAGCTTTCTTT. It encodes CASSRSREAFF.

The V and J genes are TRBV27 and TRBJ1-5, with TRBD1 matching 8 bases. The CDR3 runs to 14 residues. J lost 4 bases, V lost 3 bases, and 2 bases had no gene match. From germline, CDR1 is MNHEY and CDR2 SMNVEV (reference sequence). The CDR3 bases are TGTGCCAGCAGTTTGGGACAGGAAAATCAGCCCCAGCATTTT. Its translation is CASSLGQENQPQHF.

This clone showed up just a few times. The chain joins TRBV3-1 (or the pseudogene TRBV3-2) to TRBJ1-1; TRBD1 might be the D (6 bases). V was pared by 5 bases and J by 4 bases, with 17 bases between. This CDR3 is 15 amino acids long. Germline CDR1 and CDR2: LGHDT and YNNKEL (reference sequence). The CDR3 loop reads CASSTTGRLGTEAFF. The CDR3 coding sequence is TGTGCCAGCAGCACAACAGGGCGTCTTGGCACTGAAGCTTTCTTT.